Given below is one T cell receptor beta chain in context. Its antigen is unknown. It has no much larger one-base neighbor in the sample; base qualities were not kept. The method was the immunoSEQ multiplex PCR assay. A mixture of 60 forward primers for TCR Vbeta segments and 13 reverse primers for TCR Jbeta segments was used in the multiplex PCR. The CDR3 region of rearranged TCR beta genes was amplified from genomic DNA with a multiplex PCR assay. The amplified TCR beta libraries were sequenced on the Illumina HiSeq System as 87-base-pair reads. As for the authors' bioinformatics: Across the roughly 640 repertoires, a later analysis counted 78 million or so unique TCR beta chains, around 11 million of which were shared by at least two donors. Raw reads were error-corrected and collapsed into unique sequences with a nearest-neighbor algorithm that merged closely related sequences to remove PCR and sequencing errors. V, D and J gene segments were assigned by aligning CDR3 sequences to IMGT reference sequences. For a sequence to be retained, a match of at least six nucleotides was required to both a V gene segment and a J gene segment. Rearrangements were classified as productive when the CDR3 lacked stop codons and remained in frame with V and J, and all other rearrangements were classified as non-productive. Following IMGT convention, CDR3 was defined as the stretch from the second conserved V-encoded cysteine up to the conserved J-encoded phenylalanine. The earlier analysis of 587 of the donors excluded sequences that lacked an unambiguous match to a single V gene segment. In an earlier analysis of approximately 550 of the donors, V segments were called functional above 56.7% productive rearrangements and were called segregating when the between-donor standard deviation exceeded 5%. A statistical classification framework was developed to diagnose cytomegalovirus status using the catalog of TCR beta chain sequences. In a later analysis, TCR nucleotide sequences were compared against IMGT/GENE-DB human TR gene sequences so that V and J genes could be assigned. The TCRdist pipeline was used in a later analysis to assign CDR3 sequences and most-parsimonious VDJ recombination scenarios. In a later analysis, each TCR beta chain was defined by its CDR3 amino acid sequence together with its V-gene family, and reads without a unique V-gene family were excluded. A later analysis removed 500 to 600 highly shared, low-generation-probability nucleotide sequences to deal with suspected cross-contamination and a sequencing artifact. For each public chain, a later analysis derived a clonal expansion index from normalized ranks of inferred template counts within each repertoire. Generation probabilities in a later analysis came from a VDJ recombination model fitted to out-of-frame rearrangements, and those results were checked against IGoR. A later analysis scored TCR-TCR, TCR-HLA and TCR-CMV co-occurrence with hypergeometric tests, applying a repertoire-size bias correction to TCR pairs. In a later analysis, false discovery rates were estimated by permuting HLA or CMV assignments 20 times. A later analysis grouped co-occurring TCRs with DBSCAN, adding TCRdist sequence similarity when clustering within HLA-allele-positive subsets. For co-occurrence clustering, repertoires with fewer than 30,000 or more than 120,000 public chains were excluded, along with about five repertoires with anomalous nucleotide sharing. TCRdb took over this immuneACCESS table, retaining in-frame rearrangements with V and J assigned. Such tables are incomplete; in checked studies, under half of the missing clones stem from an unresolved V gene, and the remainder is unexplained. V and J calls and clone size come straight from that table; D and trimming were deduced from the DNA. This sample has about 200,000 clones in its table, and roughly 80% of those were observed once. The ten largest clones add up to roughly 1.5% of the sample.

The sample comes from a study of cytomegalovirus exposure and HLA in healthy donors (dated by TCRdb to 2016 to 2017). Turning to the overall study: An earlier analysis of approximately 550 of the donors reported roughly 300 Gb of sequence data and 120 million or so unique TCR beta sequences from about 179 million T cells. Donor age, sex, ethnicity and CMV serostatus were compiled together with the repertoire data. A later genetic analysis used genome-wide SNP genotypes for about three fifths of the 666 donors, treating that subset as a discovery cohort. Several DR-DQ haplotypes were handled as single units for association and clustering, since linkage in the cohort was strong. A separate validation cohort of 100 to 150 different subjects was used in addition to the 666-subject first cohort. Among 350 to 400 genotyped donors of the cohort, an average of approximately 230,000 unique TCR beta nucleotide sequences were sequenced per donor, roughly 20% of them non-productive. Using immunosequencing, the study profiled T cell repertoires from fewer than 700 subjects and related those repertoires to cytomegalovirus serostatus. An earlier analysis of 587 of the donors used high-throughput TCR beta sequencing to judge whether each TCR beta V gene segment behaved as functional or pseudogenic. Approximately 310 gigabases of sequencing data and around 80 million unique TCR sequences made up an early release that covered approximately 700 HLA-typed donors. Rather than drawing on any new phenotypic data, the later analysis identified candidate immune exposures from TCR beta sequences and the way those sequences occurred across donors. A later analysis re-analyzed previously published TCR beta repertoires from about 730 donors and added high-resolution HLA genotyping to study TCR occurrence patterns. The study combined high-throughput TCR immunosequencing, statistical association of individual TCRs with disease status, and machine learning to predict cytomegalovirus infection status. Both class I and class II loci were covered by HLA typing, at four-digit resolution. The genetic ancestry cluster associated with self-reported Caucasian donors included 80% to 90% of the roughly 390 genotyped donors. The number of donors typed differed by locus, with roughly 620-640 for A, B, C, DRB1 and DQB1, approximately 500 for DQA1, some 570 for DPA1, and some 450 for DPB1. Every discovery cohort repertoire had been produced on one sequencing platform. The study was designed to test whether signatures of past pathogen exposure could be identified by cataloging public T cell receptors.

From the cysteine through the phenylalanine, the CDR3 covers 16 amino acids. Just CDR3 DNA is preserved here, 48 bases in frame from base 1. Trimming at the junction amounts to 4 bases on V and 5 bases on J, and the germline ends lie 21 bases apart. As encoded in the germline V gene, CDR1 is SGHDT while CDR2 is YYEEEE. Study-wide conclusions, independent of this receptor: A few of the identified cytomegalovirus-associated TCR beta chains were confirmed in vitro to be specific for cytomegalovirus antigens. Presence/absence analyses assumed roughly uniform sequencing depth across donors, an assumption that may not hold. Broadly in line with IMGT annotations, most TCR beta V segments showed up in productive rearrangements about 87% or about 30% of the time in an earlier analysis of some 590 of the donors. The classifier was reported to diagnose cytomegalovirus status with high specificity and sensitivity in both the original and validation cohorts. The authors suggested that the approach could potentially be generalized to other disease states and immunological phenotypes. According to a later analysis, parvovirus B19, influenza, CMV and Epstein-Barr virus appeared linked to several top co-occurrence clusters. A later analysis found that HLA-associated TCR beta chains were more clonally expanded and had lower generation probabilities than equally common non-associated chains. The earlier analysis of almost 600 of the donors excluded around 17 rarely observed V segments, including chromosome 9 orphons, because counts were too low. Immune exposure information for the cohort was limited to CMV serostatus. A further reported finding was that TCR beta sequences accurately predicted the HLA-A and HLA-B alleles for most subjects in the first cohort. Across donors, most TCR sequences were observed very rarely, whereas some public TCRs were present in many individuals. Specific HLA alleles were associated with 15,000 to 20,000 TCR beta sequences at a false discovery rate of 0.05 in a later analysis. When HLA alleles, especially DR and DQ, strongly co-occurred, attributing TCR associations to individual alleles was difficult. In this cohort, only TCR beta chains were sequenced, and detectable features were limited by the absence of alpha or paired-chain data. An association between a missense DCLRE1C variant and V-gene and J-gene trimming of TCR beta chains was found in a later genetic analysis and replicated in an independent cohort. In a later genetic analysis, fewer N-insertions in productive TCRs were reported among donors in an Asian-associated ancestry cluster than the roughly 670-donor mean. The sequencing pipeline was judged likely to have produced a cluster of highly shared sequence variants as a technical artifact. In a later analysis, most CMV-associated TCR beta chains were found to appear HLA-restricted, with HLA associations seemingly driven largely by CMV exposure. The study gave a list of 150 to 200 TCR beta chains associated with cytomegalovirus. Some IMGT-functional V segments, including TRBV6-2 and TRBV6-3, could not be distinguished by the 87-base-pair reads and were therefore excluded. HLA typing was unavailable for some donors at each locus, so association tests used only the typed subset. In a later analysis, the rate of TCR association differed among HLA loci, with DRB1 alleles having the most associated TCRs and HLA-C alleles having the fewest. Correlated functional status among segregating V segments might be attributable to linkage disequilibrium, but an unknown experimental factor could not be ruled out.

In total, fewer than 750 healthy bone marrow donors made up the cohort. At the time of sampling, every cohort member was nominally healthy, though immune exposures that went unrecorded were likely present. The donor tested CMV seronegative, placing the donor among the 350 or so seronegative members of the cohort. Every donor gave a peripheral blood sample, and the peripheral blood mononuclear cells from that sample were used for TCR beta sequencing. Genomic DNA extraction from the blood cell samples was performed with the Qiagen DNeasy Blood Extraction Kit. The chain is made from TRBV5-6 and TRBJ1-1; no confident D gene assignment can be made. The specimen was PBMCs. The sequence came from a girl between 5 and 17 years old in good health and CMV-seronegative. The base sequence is TGTGCCAGCAGCCCCAACCCTCCACCCCCGGGGACTGAAGCTTTCTTT. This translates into CASSPNPPPPGTEAFF.